What follows describes a single T cell receptor beta chain. In this sample, this clonotype turned up many times. What antigen it recognizes has not been identified. No base quality information exists; no much larger clone differs at one position. This entry is derived from a study of T cell repertoires in cytomegalovirus infection (dated by TCRdb to about 2019). Study-level background: Donor HLA type was relevant to the analysis, as public TCR beta signatures indicated carriage of CMV infection together with the matching HLA type.

The CDR3, from cysteine to phenylalanine, totals 13 residues. The entry retains the CDR3 DNA only, 39 bases that are in frame from base 1. Reading the germline V gene gives CDR1 SGHTA and CDR2 FQGNSA. V loses 6 bases, J loses 4 bases, and the germline ends lie 12 bases apart. Instrument used: Illumina HiSeq 1500. TCRdb itself trimmed the public reads at Q25 with fastp, ran MiXCR and retained productive beta chains. For every CDR3 protein sequence, its rows merge into one entry that carries the most common genes and DNA. The sample data list some 300,000 distinct CDR3 sequences, and about a sixth of these were observed just once. The top ten clonotypes cover about 11% of the sample. Results and caveats for the whole study, not just this receptor: In both this cohort and an independent roughly 400-donor cohort, the cumulative frequency of public TCR beta family members distinguished carriers of CMV infection plus the relevant HLA type. The ex vivo response was dominated by HLA-C-restricted CMV-specific TCR beta clonotypes, which also provided the single most frequent clonotype in two of eight donors.

This clonotype originated in a human donor in good health (CMV status not recorded). Some clones in this sample may be carry-over from other donors' samples. Sequenced input: PBMCs. This sequence uses TRBV7-2 and TRBJ2-5; the D gene lacks a confident call. The DNA sequence follows: TGTGCCAGCAGTTATAGGTCGGGAGAGACCCAGTACTTC. This translates into CASSYRSGETQYF.